This note documents a single T cell receptor beta chain sequence. Its matching antigen is unknown. Trimming left V 3 bases short and J 5 bases short, with 10 bases between. CDR1 and CDR2 from the germline V gene are SNHLY and FYNNEI. This CDR3 contains 13 residues. This sample stems from a study of Ad26.COV2.S vaccination and SARS-CoV-2 variants. Study details: Ad26.COV2.S given intramuscularly, once or twice 56 days apart.

The treatment was: some 20 received Ad26.COV2.S at low or high dose, single or two shots; 5 received placebo; per-sample allocation not given. After the first vaccine or placebo injection, samples were drawn on day 63. Study results and limitations: Spike-specific TCR breadth was greater in vaccine than placebo recipients.

Method: immunoSEQ multiplex PCR; TCRdb's copy keeps in-frame clones and lacks some. This sample carries around 300,000 clones, around 89% of them seen once, and the ten largest clones take under 6%. This receptor was identified in a person aged 18-65 years who received the Ad26.COV2.S COVID-19 vaccine or a placebo. The rearrangement uses TRBV2 and TRBJ1-2; D not certain. Sequenced here: peripheral blood, sampled in a trial of Ad26.COV2.S vaccine versus placebo. The CDR3 nucleotides read TGTGCCAGCAGTGACGTGGTATTATATGGCTACACCTTC. The encoded protein is CASSDVVLYGYTF.